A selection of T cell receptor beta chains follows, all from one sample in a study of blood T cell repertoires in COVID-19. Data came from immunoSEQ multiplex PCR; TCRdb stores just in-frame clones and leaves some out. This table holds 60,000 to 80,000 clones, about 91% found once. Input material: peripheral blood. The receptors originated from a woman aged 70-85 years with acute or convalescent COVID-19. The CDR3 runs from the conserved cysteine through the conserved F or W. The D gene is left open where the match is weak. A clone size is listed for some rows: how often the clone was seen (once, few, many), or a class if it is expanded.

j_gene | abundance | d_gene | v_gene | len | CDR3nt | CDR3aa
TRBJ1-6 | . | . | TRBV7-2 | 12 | TGTGCCAGCAGCACTTATAATTCACCCCTCCACTTT | CASSTYNSPLHF
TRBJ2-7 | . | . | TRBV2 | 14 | TGTGCCAGCAGTGAAGGACAGCCCTCCTACGAGCAGTACTTC | CASSEGQPSYEQYF
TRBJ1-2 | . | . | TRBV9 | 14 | TGTGCCAGCAGCGCCGGTATCAGGGACTATGGCTACACCTTC | CASSAGIRDYGYTF
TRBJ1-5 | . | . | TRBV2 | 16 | TGTGCCAGCGGATACCCCCGGGTCCATAGCAATCAGCCCCAGCATTTT | CASGYPRVHSNQPQHF
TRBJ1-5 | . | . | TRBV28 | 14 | TGTGCCAGCAGTTTCCGACAGGTCAATCAGCCCCAGCATTTT | CASSFRQVNQPQHF
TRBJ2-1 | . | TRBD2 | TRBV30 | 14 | TGTGCCTGGAGTCCCGGGACTAGCGGGAATGAGCAGTTCTTC | CAWSPGTSGNEQFF
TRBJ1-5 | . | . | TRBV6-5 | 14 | TGTGCCAGCAGACAGGGTTCCCTAAATCAGCCCCAGCATTTT | CASRQGSLNQPQHF
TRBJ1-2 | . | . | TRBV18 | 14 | TGTGCCAGCTCACCAGAGTTGGGGAGCTATGGCTACACCTTC | CASSPELGSYGYTF
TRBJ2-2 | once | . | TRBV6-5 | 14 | TGTGCCAGCACACAGACCTGGAGGTCCGGGGAGCTGTTTTTT | CASTQTWRSGELFF
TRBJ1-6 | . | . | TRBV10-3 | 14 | TGTGCCATCGCGTCAGGAGGGGATGATTCACCCCTCCACTTT | CAIASGGDDSPLHF
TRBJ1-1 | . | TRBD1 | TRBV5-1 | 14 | TGCGCCAGCAGCCAAAATCCCGGGACAGGGAAAGCTTTCTTT | CASSQNPGTGKAFF
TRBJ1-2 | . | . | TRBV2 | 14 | TGTGCCAGCAGTGAGGATCGATACAGCTATGGCTACACCTTC | CASSEDRYSYGYTF
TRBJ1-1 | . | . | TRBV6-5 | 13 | TGTGCCAGCAGTTACTCCATGAACACTGAAGCTTTCTTT | CASSYSMNTEAFF
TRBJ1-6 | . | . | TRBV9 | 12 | TGTGCCAGCAGCGGAGGGAAATCACCCCTCCACTTT | CASSGGKSPLHF
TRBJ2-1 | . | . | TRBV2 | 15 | TGTGCCAGCAGTGAAGCTGACACGTCCTACAATGAGCAGTTCTTC | CASSEADTSYNEQFF
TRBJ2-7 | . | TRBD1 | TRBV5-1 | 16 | TGCGCCAGCAGCTCCTCTGGGACAGGGAGCTCCTACGAGCAGTACTTC | CASSSSGTGSSYEQYF
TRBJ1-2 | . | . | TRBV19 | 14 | TGTGCCAGTAGTGGCCAGGGCGTTAACTATGGCTACACCTTC | CASSGQGVNYGYTF
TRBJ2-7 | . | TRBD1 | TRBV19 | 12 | TGTGCCAGTGGGACAGGGTTTGGGGAGCAGTACTTC | CASGTGFGEQYF
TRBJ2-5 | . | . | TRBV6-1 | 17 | TGTGCCAGCAGTGGCGAAAAAGACAGGTTATCCGAAGAGACCCAGTACTTC | CASSGEKDRLSEETQYF
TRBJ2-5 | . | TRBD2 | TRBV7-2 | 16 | TGTGCCAGCAGCTTCCTGGGACTAGCGGGAGGTGAGACCCAGTACTTC | CASSFLGLAGGETQYF
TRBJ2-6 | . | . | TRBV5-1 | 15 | TGCGCCAGCAGCTTGGTAGTTGTTGGGGCCAACGTCCTGACTTTC | CASSLVVVGANVLTF
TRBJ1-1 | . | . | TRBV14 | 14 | TGTGCCAGCAGCCAAGAAAACGGGAACACTGAAGCTTTCTTT | CASSQENGNTEAFF
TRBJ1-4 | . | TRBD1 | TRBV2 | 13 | TGTGCCAGCCGTAGACAGGGTAACGAAAAACTGTTTTTT | CASRRQGNEKLFF
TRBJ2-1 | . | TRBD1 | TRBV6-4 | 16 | TGTGCCAGCAGTGACGGACAGGGTAATGTCCACAATGAGCAGTTCTTC | CASSDGQGNVHNEQFF
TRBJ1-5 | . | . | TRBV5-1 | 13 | TGCGCCAGCAGCTTGGGTCGAGATCAGCCCCAGCATTTT | CASSLGRDQPQHF
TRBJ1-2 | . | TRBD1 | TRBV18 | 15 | TGTGCCAGCTCACCTGTAGACAGGGGGTCCTATGGCTACACCTTC | CASSPVDRGSYGYTF
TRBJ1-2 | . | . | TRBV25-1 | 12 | TGTGCCAGCAGTGAGGGCTTCTATGGCTACACCTTC | CASSEGFYGYTF
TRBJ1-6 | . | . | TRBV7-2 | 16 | TGTGCCAGCAGCTTAGCGGTCAGTTTTAGCGTCTCACCCCTCCACTTT | CASSLAVSFSVSPLHF
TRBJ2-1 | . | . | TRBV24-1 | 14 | TGTGCCACCAGTGATGGACAGCCTGGGGATGAGCAGTTCTTC | CATSDGQPGDEQFF
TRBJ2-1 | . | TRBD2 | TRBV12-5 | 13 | TGTGCTAGTGCCGGGGCGGGGGGCAATGAGCAGTTCTTC | CASAGAGGNEQFF
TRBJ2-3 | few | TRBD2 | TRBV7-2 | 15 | TGTGCCAGCAGCCCGATACTAGCGGGAGCCGATACGCAGTATTTT | CASSPILAGADTQYF
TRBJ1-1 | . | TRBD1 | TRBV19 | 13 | TGTGCCAGTAGTACCGGGACAGTACCAACCGCTTTCTTT | CASSTGTVPTAFF
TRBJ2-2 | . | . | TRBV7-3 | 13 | TGTGCCAGCAGGGAGGGGAACACCGGGGAGCTGTTTTTT | CASREGNTGELFF
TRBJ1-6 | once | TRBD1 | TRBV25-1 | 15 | TGTGCCAGCAGTGATTACAGGGGACTTAATTCACCCCTCCACTTT | CASSDYRGLNSPLHF
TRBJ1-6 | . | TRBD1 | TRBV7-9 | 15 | TGTGCCAGCAGCCCTGGGGGGACAGGGATTTCACCCCTCCACTTT | CASSPGGTGISPLHF
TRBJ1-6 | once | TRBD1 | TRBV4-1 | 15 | TGCGCCAGCAGCCAATCGGGACAGGGGAATTCACCCCTCCACTTT | CASSQSGQGNSPLHF
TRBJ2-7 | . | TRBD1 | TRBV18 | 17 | TGTGCCAGCTCACCCCTCCCCGGGACAGGGGCGAAATACGAGCAGTACTTC | CASSPLPGTGAKYEQYF
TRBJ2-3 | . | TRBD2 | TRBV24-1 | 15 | TGTGCCACCAGTGCCACTAGCGGGGACCTAGATACGCAGTATTTT | CATSATSGDLDTQYF
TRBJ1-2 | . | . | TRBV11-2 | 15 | TGTGCCAGCAGCTTTAAAAGAAGACCGGGGGATGGCTACACCTTC | CASSFKRRPGDGYTF
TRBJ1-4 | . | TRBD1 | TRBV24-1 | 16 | TGTGCCACCCTGGGACAGGGGGCAGTTTGGTATGAAAAACTGTTTTTT | CATLGQGAVWYEKLFF
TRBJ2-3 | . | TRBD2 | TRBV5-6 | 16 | TGTGCCAGCAGCATACGACTAGCGGGGGGAGCAGATACGCAGTATTTT | CASSIRLAGGADTQYF
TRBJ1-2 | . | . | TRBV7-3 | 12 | TGTGCCAGCAGCTCCGCCACGGGAGGCTACACCTTC | CASSSATGGYTF
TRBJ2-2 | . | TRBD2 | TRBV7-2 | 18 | TGTGCCAGCAGCTTATACAGCGGGGGGTTCGCCGACACCGGGGAGCTGTTTTTT | CASSLYSGGFADTGELFF
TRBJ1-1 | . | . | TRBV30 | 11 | TGTGCCTCTCAGGGGCCCACTGAAGCTTTCTTT | CASQGPTEAFF
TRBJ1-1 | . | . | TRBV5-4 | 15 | TGTGCCAGCAGCTCTGGCGGGGCAGGGCACACTGAAGCTTTCTTT | CASSSGGAGHTEAFF
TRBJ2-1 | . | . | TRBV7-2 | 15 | TGTGCCAGCAGCGAACAGGGATGGGGGTCCAATGAGCAGTTCTTC | CASSEQGWGSNEQFF
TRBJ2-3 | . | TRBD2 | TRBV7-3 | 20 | TGTGCCAGCAGCTTACCCCACCTAGCGGGAGGGCCGGGCTTAACAGATACGCAGTATTTT | CASSLPHLAGGPGLTDTQYF
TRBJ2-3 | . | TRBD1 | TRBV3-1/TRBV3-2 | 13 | TGTGCCAGCGGAAACAGGGGTAGGGGTACGCAGTATTTT | CASGNRGRGTQYF
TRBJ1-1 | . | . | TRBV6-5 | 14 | TGTGCCAGCAGTTATGGGGGCGCGAACACTGAAGCTTTCTTT | CASSYGGANTEAFF
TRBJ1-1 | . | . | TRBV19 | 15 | TGTGCCAGTCGAGGCAGGGGCGCGGATCGCACTGAAGCTTTCTTT | CASRGRGADRTEAFF
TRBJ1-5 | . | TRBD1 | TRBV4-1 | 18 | TGCGCCAGCAGCCAAGATTCGATCTTGACAGGGGGCAATCAGCCCCAGCATTTT | CASSQDSILTGGNQPQHF